The 20 T cell receptor beta chains below come from one sample, sequenced in a study of T cell repertoires in cytomegalovirus infection. TCRdb independently ran MiXCR on the reads; one entry per CDR3 protein. The data contain some 800,000 distinct CDR3 sequences, 25% to 30% of them singletons. Their specific antigens are unknown. The material sequenced was cultured CD8+ T cells from PBMCs, taken from culture after CMV antigen stimulation. Receptors were obtained from a human donor in good health (CMV status not recorded). Some clones in this sample may be carry-over from other donors' samples.

This clonotype was recorded at least ten times. V is TRBV7-9 and J is TRBJ2-2, with 7 bases lining up with TRBD1. V lost 9 bases and J lost 6; bases outside the gene matches: 10. Germline CDR1 is SEHNR and CDR2 is FQNEAQ (reference sequence). The CDR3 is 14 residues long. CDR3 sequence reads: CASTQTGSAGELFF. The CDR3 coding sequence is TGTGCCAGTACCCAGACAGGGAGTGCCGGGGAGCTGTTTTTT.

The chain carries TRBV12-3 or TRBV12-4 and TRBJ2-1, with D unresolved. The CDR3 runs 12 residues. V shed 8 bases and J shed 7 bases, with 12 bases lying between them. The CDR3 here is CASGPVGNEQFF. The CDR3 nucleotides are TGTGCCAGCGGACCCGTAGGGAATGAGCAGTTCTTC.

There are a few counts of this clonotype. The chain couples TRBV6-6 to TRBJ2-3, with D perhaps matching TRBD2 (5 bases). The CDR3 runs to 15 residues. Germline CDR1 and CDR2: MNHNY and SVGAGI (reference sequence). V was shortened by 1 base and J by 0 bases, with 8 bases between the two germline ends. The CDR3: CASSYFEGSTDTQYF. The CDR3 DNA sequence: TGTGCCAGCAGTTACTTTGAGGGTAGCACAGATACGCAGTATTTT.

The V gene is TRBV14, the J gene TRBJ1-3; D gene uncertain. Germline CDR1 reads SGHDN; CDR2 reads FVKESK. V was shortened by 1 base and J by 3 bases, with 22 bases between the two germline ends. CDR3 length: 19 residues. This CDR3 is CASSQGRRGPGIGGNTIYF. In nucleotides, the CDR3 is TGTGCCAGCAGCCAAGGTCGACGCGGGCCCGGTATCGGTGGAAACACCATATATTTT.

The rearrangement joins TRBV2 to TRBJ2-7; no clear D. Per the germline V gene, CDR1 is SNHLY and CDR2 is FYNNEI. This CDR3 spans 13 amino acids. The V end lost 8 bases, the J end lost 0 bases, and 11 bases lay between the germline ends. The CDR3 DNA is TGTGCCAGCCCCCGGTTGGACTCCTACGAGCAGTACGTC. Protein: CASPRLDSYEQYV.

This clonotype was seen at least ten times. The chain combines TRBV7-6 with TRBJ1-1; possible D gene TRBD1, 6 bases. This CDR3 is 16 amino acids long. The V gene lost 4 bases and the J gene lost 0 bases, with 15 bases spanning the gap. Germline V gene lookup returns CDR1 SGHVS and CDR2 FNYEAQ. CDR3 in DNA: TGTGCCAGCAGCTGGGGTGGGGGGGCTATGAACACTGAAGCTTTCTTT. Translating it yields CASSWGGGAMNTEAFF.

J is TRBJ2-1 and V is TRBV6-2 or TRBV6-3; the match to TRBD1 covers 7 bases. V dropped 8 bases and J dropped 7; count of bases not matched to a gene: 11. Per germline, CDR1 MNHEY and CDR2 SVGEGT. The CDR3 is 14 amino acids. The CDR3 loop reads CASGYRGEINEQFF. Written as DNA, the CDR3 is TGTGCCAGCGGGTACAGGGGCGAGATAAATGAGCAGTTCTTC.

The genes are TRBV11-2 and TRBJ2-7, with D perhaps given as TRBD1 or TRBD2 (5 bases each). CDR1 and CDR2 from the germline V gene are SGHAT and FQNNGV. The CDR3 runs 15 residues. V was pared by 5 bases and J by 1 base, with 15 bases between. CDR3 amino acids: CASSPHSGASYEQYF. The CDR3 coding sequence is TGTGCCAGCAGCCCGCATTCCGGGGCATCCTACGAGCAGTACTTC.

The CDR3 protein is CASSSLVGQPQHF. The CDR3 bases are TGTGCCAGCAGCTCCCTGGTAGGTCAGCCCCAGCATTTT. V is TRBV5-5 and J is TRBJ1-5; D is unresolved. Germline V lookup: CDR1 SGHKS, CDR2 YYEKEE (reference sequence). V lost 3 bases and J lost 6, with 10 bases in between. The CDR3 spans 13 residues.

The rearrangement links TRBV5-6 to TRBJ2-1; either TRBD1 or TRBD2 may supply D (5 bases each). The CDR3 is 13 amino acids. Germline-derived CDR1 and CDR2 are SGHDT and YYEEEE. Trimming cost V 0 bases and J 15 bases, with 16 bases left between them. The CDR3 bases are TGTGCCAGCAGCTTGGAACCGGGACGCGAGGGGTTCTTC. Translation gives CASSLEPGREGFF.

The CDR3 reads CSVEDPGGGQPQHF. CDR3 DNA sequence: TGCAGCGTTGAAGATCCGGGGGGCGGTCAGCCCCAGCATTTT. The chain has TRBV29-1 and TRBJ1-5, with TRBD1 as a possible D gene (6 bases). Germline V gives CDR1 SQVTM, CDR2 ANQGSEA. V gave up 0 bases and J gave up 6 bases, with 12 bases separating them. The CDR3 totals 14 residues.

The gene calls are TRBV2 and TRBJ2-5, with D unclear. This CDR3 comprises 15 residues. CDR1 is SNHLY and CDR2 is FYNNEI in the germline V gene. V lost 2 bases and J 5 bases, leaving 15 bases between the germline ends. CDR3 sequence: CASSERVFGRETQYF. The DNA of the CDR3 is TGTGCCAGCAGTGAAAGGGTTTTCGGTAGGGAGACCCAGTACTTC.

This clonotype has just one count. The CDR3 reads CASRPREGNSPLHF. The CDR3 bases are TGTGCCAGCAGACCCAGGGAAGGAAATTCACCCCTCCACTTT. J is TRBJ1-6 and V is TRBV7-4, with TRBD1 as a possible D gene (5 bases). This CDR3 has 14 amino acids. CDR1 and CDR2 from the germline V gene are SGHVT and SQSDAQ. The V gene lost 6 bases and the J gene lost 7 bases, with 13 bases spanning the gap. Looking up the rest from reference TRBV7-4 and TRBJ1-6 gives the full variable domain: GAGVSQSPRYKVAKRGRDVALRCDSISGHVTLYWYRQTLGQGSEVLTYSQSDAQRDKSGRPSGRFSAERPERSVSTLKIQRTEQGDSAVYLCASRPREGNSPLHFGNGTRLTVT.

This sequence joins TRBV2 and TRBJ2-5, with 10 bases matching TRBD2. Germline values: CDR1 SNHLY, CDR2 FYNNEI. The CDR3 totals 15 residues. With V trimmed by 6 bases and J by 1 base, 5 bases remained unmatched. The CDR3 nucleotides read TGTGCCAGCAGAGACGAGCGGGGGGGCCAAGAGACCCAGTACTTC. Translation gives CASRDERGGQETQYF.

A few counts support this clonotype. The chain employs TRBV6-6 and TRBJ2-7; TRBD2 aligns across 13 bases. Germline trimming cut 5 bases from V and 4 bases from J; bases unmatched to any gene: 8. CDR1 MNHNY and CDR2 SVGAGI come from the germline V gene (reference sequence). The CDR3 loop spans 16 amino acids. The DNA of the CDR3 is TGTGCCAGCAGTCCGAGACTAGCGGGGGGTCCTTACGAGCAGTACTTC. Protein product: CASSPRLAGGPYEQYF.

The chain links TRBV20-1 to TRBJ2-3; no definite D call. Germline values: CDR1 DFQATT, CDR2 SNEGSKA (reference sequence). V lost 0 bases and J lost 3, with 7 bases in between. The CDR3 totals 13 residues. As DNA, the CDR3 is TGCAGTGCTAGAGATCCTTTTACAGATACGCAGTATTTT. Translation gives CSARDPFTDTQYF.

The table lists this clonotype with a few counts. The chain uses TRBV6-2 or TRBV6-3 and TRBJ1-5; tentatively, D is TRBD1 (5 bases). Trimming shortened V by 7 bases and J by 6 bases, and 13 bases separated the two germline ends. Germline V gene lookup returns CDR1 MNHEY and CDR2 SVGEGT. The CDR3 is made up of 13 amino acids. CDR3: CASTQGKLQPQHF. The CDR3 coding sequence is TGTGCCAGCACTCAGGGTAAACTTCAGCCCCAGCATTTT.

The sample holds a few counts of this clonotype. The J gene is TRBJ2-1, the V gene TRBV7-9; D unclear. Germline V gives CDR1 SEHNR, CDR2 FQNEAQ (reference sequence). The CDR3 is 11 amino acids. V dropped 2 bases and J dropped 14 bases, with 10 bases sitting between them. CDR3 DNA sequence: TGTGCCAGCAGCTTAAGGCCGGAGAAGTTCTTC. Encoded protein: CASSLRPEKFF. Looking up the rest from reference TRBV7-9 and TRBJ2-1 gives the full variable domain: DTGVSQNPRHKITKRGQNVTFRCDPISEHNRLYWYRQTLGQGPEFLTYFQNEAQLEKSRLLSDRFSAERPKGSFSTLEIQRTEQGDSAMYLCASSLRPEKFFGPGTRLTVL.

This clonotype was seen a handful of times. The chain joins TRBV27 to TRBJ2-1; 11 positions match TRBD2. Germline CDR1 is MNHEY and CDR2 is SMNVEV (reference sequence). This CDR3 contains 16 residues. J gave up 9 bases and V 2 bases, and 9 bases lay outside the gene matches. CDR3 region: CASSLPRLAGPGEQFF. The CDR3 region has the DNA TGTGCCAGCAGTTTACCCAGACTAGCGGGGCCTGGTGAGCAGTTCTTC.

This chain uses TRBV4-1 with TRBJ2-3, with 7 bases that match TRBD2. Unmatched junction bases numbered 2, after V lost 1 base and J lost 1 base. Per the germline V gene, CDR1 is MGHRA and CDR2 is YSYEKL. The CDR3 extends over 15 amino acids. For the CDR3, the DNA is TGCGCCAGCAGCCAAGGACTAGCCCGCACAGATACGCAGTATTTT. Amino acids: CASSQGLARTDTQYF.